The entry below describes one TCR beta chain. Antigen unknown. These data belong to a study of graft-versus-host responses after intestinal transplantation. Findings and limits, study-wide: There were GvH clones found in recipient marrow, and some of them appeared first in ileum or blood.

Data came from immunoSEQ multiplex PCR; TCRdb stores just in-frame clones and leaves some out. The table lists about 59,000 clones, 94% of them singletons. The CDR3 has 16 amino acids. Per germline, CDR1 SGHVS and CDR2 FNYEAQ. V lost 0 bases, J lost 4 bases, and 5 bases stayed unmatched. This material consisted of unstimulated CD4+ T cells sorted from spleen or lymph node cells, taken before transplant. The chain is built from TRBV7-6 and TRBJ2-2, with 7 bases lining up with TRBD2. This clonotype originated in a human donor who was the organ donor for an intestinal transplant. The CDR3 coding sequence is TGTGCCAGCAGCTTAGCACTAGCGTTCGGCACCGGGGAGCTGTTTTTT. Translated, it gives CASSLALAFGTGELFF.